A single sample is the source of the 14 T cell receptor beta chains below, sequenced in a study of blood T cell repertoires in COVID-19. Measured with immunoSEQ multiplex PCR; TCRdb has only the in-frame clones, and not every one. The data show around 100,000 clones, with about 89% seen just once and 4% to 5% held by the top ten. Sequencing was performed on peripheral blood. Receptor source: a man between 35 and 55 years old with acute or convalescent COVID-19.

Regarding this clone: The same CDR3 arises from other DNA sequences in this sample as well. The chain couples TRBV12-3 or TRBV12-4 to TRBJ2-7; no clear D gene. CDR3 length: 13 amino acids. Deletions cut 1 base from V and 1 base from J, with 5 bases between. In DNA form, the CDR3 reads TGTGCCAGCAGTTTAGGGGCTTCCTACGAGCAGTACTTC. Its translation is CASSLGASYEQYF.

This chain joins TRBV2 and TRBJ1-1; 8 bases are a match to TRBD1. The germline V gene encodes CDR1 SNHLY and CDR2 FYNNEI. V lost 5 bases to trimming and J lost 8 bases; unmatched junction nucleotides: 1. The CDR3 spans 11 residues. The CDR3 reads CASSWDREAFF. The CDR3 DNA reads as TGTGCCAGCAGTTGGGACAGGGAAGCTTTCTTT.

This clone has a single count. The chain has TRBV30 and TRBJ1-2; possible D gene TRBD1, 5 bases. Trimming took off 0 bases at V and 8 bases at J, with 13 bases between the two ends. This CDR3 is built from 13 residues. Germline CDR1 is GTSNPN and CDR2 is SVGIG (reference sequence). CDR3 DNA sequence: TGTGCCTGGAGTGTACTGGGGGGTTACGGCTACACCTTC. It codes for CAWSVLGGYGYTF.

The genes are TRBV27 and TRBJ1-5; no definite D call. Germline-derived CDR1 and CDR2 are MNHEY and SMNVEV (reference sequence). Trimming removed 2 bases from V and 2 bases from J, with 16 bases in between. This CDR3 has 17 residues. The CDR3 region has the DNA TGTGCCAGCAGTTTAGTAGAGTTACTAGAGTGCAATCAGCCCCAGCATTTT. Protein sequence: CASSLVELLECNQPQHF.

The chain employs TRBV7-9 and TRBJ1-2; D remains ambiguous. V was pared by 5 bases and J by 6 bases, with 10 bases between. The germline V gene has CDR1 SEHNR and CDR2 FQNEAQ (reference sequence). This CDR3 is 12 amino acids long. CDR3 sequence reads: CASSPESDGYTF. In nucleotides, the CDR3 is TGTGCCAGCAGCCCGGAGAGCGATGGCTACACCTTC.

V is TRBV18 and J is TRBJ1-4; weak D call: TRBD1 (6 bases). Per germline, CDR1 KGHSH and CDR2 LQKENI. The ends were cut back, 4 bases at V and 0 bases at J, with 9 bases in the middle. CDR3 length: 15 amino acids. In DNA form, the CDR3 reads TGTGCCAGCTCACTGGACAGCCCAACTAATGAAAAACTGTTTTTT. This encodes CASSLDSPTNEKLFF.

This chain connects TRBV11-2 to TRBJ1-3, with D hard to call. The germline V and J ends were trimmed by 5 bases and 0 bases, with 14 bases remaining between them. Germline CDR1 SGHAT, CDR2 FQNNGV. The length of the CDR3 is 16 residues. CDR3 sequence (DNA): TGTGCCAGCAGCAGTTCCAGGCCCGACTCTGGAAACACCATATATTTT. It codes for CASSSSRPDSGNTIYF.

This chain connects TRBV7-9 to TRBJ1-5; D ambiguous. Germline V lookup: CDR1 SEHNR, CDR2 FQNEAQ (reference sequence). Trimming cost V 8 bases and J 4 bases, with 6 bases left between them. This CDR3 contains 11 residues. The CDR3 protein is CASGENQPQHF. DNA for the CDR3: TGTGCCAGCGGGGAGAATCAGCCCCAGCATTTT.

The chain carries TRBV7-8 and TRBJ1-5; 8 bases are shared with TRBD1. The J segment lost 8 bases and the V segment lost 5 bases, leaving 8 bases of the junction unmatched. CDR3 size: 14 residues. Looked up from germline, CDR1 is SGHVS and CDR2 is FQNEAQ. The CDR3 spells CASSHGQGGEPQHF. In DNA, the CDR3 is TGTGCCAGCAGCCACGGACAGGGCGGCGAGCCCCAGCATTTT.

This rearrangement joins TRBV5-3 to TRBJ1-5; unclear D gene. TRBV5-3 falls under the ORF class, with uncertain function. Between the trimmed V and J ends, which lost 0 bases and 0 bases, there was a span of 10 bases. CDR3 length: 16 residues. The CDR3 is CARSLVAVLSNQPQHF. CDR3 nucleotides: TGTGCCAGAAGCTTGGTGGCAGTTCTTAGCAATCAGCCCCAGCATTTT.

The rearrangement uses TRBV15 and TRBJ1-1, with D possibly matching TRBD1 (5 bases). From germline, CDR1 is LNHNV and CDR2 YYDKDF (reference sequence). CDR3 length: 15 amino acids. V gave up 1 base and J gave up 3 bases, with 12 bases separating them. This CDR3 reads CATSRGRGVDTEAFF. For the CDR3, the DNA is TGTGCCACCAGCAGAGGGAGGGGAGTGGACACTGAAGCTTTCTTT.

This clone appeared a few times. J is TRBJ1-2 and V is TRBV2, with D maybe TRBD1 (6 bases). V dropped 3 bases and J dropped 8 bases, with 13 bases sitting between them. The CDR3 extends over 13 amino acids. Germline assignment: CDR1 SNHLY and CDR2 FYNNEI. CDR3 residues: CASSEGRGGGYTF. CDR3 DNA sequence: TGTGCCAGCAGTGAGGGCAGGGGTGGAGGCTACACCTTC. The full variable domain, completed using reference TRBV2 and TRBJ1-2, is EPEVTQTPSHQVTQMGQEVILRCVPISNHLYFYWYRQILGQKVEFLVSFYNNEISEKSEIFDDQFSVERPDGSNFTLKIRSTKLEDSAMYFCASSEGRGGGYTFGSGTRLTVV.

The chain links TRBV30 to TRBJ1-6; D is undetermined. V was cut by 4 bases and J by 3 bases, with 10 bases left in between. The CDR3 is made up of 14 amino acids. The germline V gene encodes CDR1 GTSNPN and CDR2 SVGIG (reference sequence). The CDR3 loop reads CAWIAAGYNSPLHF. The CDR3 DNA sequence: TGTGCCTGGATAGCGGCAGGCTATAATTCACCCCTCCACTTT.

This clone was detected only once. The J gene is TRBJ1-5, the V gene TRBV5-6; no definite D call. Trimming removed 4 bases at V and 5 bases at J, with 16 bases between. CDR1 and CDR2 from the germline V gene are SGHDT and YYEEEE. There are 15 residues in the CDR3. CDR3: CASSADARSDQPQHF. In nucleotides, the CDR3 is TGTGCCAGCAGCGCCGATGCCCGGAGCGATCAGCCCCAGCATTTT.